A single sample gave rise to the 20 T cell receptor beta chains below, sequenced in a study of shared clonotypes between healthy human individuals. TCRdb's copy holds only in-frame clones and misses some; the assay was immunoSEQ multiplex PCR. The data show approximately 2.5 million clones, with roughly 93% seen just once and approximately 0.36% held by the top ten. The sequencing sample was made of naive CD4+ T cells from PBMCs. Stated subset: CD45RA+ positively selected. These receptors were taken from a man in his late teens or twenties in good health. Some clones in this sample may be carry-over from other donors' samples.

This chain joins TRBV2 and TRBJ2-7; unclear D gene. Trimming pared 6 bases from V and 2 bases from J, leaving 14 bases between. Germline V CDR1 and CDR2: SNHLY, FYNNEI. There are 14 residues in the CDR3. The CDR3 loop reads CASSPRTETYEQYF. The DNA of the CDR3 is TGTGCCAGCAGCCCTAGGACGGAAACCTACGAGCAGTACTTC.

V is TRBV9 and J is TRBJ1-2; TRBD1 agrees at 11 bases. This CDR3 is 15 amino acids long. Per the germline V gene, CDR1 is SGDLS and CDR2 is YYNGEE. The V gene end was trimmed by 4 bases and the J gene end by 4 bases; junction bases not matched to a gene: 6. In DNA form, the CDR3 reads TGTGCCAGCAGCACGAGGGACAGGGGGGGCTATGGCTACACCTTC. It specifies CASSTRDRGGYGYTF. The whole variable domain, filled in from reference TRBV9 and TRBJ1-2, reads DSGVTQTPKHLITATGQRVTLRCSPRSGDLSVYWYQQSLDQGLQFLIQYYNGEERAKGNILERFSAQQFPDLHSELNLSSLELGDSALYFCASSTRDRGGYGYTFGSGTRLTVV.

This sequence joins TRBV9 and TRBJ2-7; TRBD1 might be the D (5 bases). The V gene's germline CDR1 is SGDLS and CDR2 YYNGEE. Trimming shortened V by 2 bases and J by 7 bases, and 16 bases separated the two germline ends. The CDR3 covers 14 residues. As DNA, the CDR3 is TGTGCCAGCAGCGTGGGGCATCCGATGGGGGAGCAGTACTTC. Translation: CASSVGHPMGEQYF.

This clone turned up a few times. The rearrangement uses TRBV28 and TRBJ1-1; D is ambiguous. This CDR3 region has 12 residues. CDR1 MDHEN and CDR2 SYDVKM come from the germline V gene. V was trimmed by 3 bases and J by 6 bases, leaving 8 bases between them. The CDR3 protein is CASSFLDSEAFF. DNA for the CDR3: TGTGCCAGCAGTTTTTTGGACTCTGAAGCTTTCTTT.

The genes are TRBV4-2 and TRBJ2-4; 7 bases agree with TRBD2. The CDR3 sequence is 16 residues long. Germline V CDR1 and CDR2: LGHNA, YNFKEQ. V lost 0 bases and J lost 3; bases outside the gene matches: 5. In DNA, the CDR3 is TGTGCCAGCAGCCAAGATGAATGGGGGGGCAAAAACATTCAGTACTTC. Translating it yields CASSQDEWGGKNIQYF.

The chain couples TRBV28 to TRBJ1-2, with D hard to call. The CDR3 length is 14 residues. The V end was cut by 5 bases, the J end by 1 base, with 11 bases between. Germline CDR1 reads MDHEN; CDR2 reads SYDVKM. CDR3 sequence (DNA): TGTGCCAGCAGTCTGTTATCACTTAACTATGGCTACACCTTC. It is translated as CASSLLSLNYGYTF.

The chain recombines TRBV18 with TRBJ1-2; no definite D call. Deletions cut 0 bases from V and 1 base from J, with 6 bases between. The CDR3 extends over 14 amino acids. Germline CDR1 is KGHSH and CDR2 is LQKENI. CDR3: CASSPPAINYGYTF. DNA for the CDR3: TGTGCCAGCTCACCACCGGCAATTAACTATGGCTACACCTTC.

The rearrangement links TRBV4-1 to TRBJ2-3, with 7 bases identical to TRBD2. Losses at the gene ends were 1 base for V and 2 bases for J; bases not matched to a gene: 3. The CDR3 covers 15 residues. The germline CDR1 and CDR2 sequences are MGHRA and YSYEKL. The CDR3 DNA is TGCGCCAGCAGCCAAGTGGGACTACACACAGATACGCAGTATTTT. Translation gives CASSQVGLHTDTQYF.

V is TRBV28 and J is TRBJ1-2, with 7 bases aligning to TRBD1. Trimming at V came to 3 bases and at J to 8 bases, leaving 15 bases not matched to a gene. CDR3 size: 16 residues. Germline CDR1 is MDHEN and CDR2 is SYDVKM. The CDR3 coding sequence is TGTGCCAGCAGTTTTGACAGGGAGGTAAAGTTAACAGGCTACACCTTC. Translation: CASSFDREVKLTGYTF.

The chain employs TRBV4-3 and TRBJ1-1; D remains unclear. The CDR3 has 18 residues. Germline V CDR1 and CDR2: LGHNA, YSLEER. Trimming stripped 2 bases from V and 1 base from J, with 20 bases between. The CDR3 loop is CASSQQTFPGPTNTEAFF. The CDR3 coding sequence is TGCGCCAGCAGCCAACAAACATTCCCCGGACCCACGAACACTGAAGCTTTCTTT.

The chain recombines TRBV7-2 with TRBJ1-1; D gene uncertain. The CDR3 totals 13 residues. Trimming took off 1 base at V and 9 bases at J, with 12 bases between the two ends. The germline gives CDR1 SGHTA, CDR2 FQGNSA. Written as DNA, the CDR3 is TGTGCCAGCAGCTTAGACCTTCTGAGCAAAGCTTTCTTT. The encoded protein is CASSLDLLSKAFF.

The V gene is TRBV28, the J gene TRBJ2-4, with a tentative D call TRBD2 (5 bases). Trimming stripped 6 bases from V and 0 bases from J, with 12 bases between. Looked up from germline, CDR1 is MDHEN and CDR2 is SYDVKM. The CDR3 totals 15 residues. As DNA, the CDR3 is TGTGCCAGCAGCCCCCAGGACTTAGCCAAAAACATTCAGTACTTC. It yields the protein CASSPQDLAKNIQYF.

The chain combines TRBV21-1 with TRBJ1-2; the DNA was not compared with TRBD1, the D call given in the table. TRBV21-1 is listed as a pseudogene. The CDR3 loop spans 13 amino acids. The CDR3 region is CASGFRGSYGYTF. The DNA for the CDR3 is TGTGCCAGTGGGTTTAGGGGCTCCTATGGCTACACCTTC.

The chain has TRBV7-3 and TRBJ2-7; tentative D call: TRBD1 (7 bases). The CDR3 spans 15 residues. Germline V CDR1 and CDR2: SGHTA, FQGTGA. V was cut by 2 bases and J by 3 bases, with 14 bases left in between. In DNA form, the CDR3 reads TGTGCCAGCAGCTTAGGCGGGACAGAGAGCTACGAGCAGTACTTC. The encoded protein is CASSLGGTESYEQYF.

V and J are TRBV5-4 and TRBJ2-3; a possible D gene is TRBD1 (5 bases). V was cut by 0 bases and J by 6 bases, with 5 bases left in between. Germline V gene data show CDR1 as SGHNT and CDR2 as YYREEE (reference sequence). The CDR3 is 12 amino acids. The CDR3 region is CASSLEGDTQYF. CDR3 in DNA: TGTGCCAGCAGCTTGGAGGGGGATACGCAGTATTTT.

The chain recombines TRBV7-3 with TRBJ2-7, with 9 positions matching TRBD2. The J segment lost 5 bases and the V segment lost 5 bases, leaving 10 bases of the junction unmatched. CDR1 is SGHTA and CDR2 is FQGTGA in the germline V gene. The CDR3 is 15 amino acids. In nucleotides, the CDR3 is TGTGCCAGCAGCCCCTTAGCGGGAGTTTGGGACGAGCAGTACTTC. As protein: CASSPLAGVWDEQYF.

V usage is TRBV28 and J usage is TRBJ2-5; 12 positions match TRBD1. V shed 7 bases and J 5 bases; nucleotides not matched to a gene: 5. Looked up from germline, CDR1 is MDHEN and CDR2 is SYDVKM. The CDR3 spans 14 residues. CDR3 nucleotides: TGTGCCAGCACCGGGACAGGGGGCGGTGAGACCCAGTACTTC. It is translated as CASTGTGGGETQYF.

CDR3 sequence: CASSPGSAYEQYF. The CDR3 nucleotides read TGTGCCAGCAGCCCAGGGTCCGCCTACGAGCAGTACTTC. This chain links TRBV7-3 with TRBJ2-7, with D tentatively TRBD1 (5 bases). Germline CDR1 SGHTA, CDR2 FQGTGA. The CDR3 runs 13 residues. Trimming took off 5 bases at V and 2 bases at J, with 10 bases between the two ends.

This sequence joins TRBV28 and TRBJ2-7; D is ambiguous. Trimming shortened V by 6 bases and J by 1 base, and 10 bases separated the two germline ends. The CDR3 runs to 13 residues. The germline V gene has CDR1 MDHEN and CDR2 SYDVKM. In DNA, the CDR3 is TGTGCCAGCAGGACCGACGTTTCCTACGAGCAGTACTTC. It is translated as CASRTDVSYEQYF.

The chain has TRBV6-6 and TRBJ1-1, with 8 bases matching TRBD1. With V trimmed by 7 bases and J by 1 base, 5 bases remained unmatched. Germline assignment: CDR1 MNHNY and CDR2 SVGAGI (reference sequence). This CDR3 has 14 amino acids. The CDR3 nucleotides read TGTGCCAGCATTGACAGGGGCCAGAACACTGAAGCTTTCTTT. This sequence encodes CASIDRGQNTEAFF.